Described below is a single T cell receptor beta chain sequence and its context. Antigen: not known. The data stem from a study of T cell responses to AZD1222 COVID-19 vaccine. Study results and limitations: A mostly white British donor set with more females was recruited, and clonal diversity was possibly underestimated. Unmutated variant regions are reportedly targeted by nearly half of spike-specific TCRs. Two doses of AZD1222 preceded a rise in Spike-specific TCR breadth and depth.

Produced via immunoSEQ multiplex PCR; TCRdb's table is partial and in-frame only. This sample carries roughly 180,000 clones, 90% of them seen once, and the ten largest clones take approximately 3%. CDR3 size: 15 residues. Germline V gene data show CDR1 as SEHNR and CDR2 as FQNEAQ (reference sequence). Between the trimmed V and J ends, which lost 1 base and 3 bases, there was a span of 10 bases. J is TRBJ2-1 and V is TRBV7-9, with D perhaps matching TRBD1 or TRBD2 (5 bases each). This sequence originates from an adult in good health. The input for sequencing was peripheral blood, taken on day 0 of AZD1222 vaccination. The CDR3 here is CASSLGDVDYNEQFF. In DNA form, the CDR3 reads TGTGCCAGCAGCTTAGGGGACGTTGACTACAATGAGCAGTTCTTC. The variable domain in full, completed from reference TRBV7-9 and TRBJ2-1, reads DTGVSQNPRHKITKRGQNVTFRCDPISEHNRLYWYRQTLGQGPEFLTYFQNEAQLEKSRLLSDRFSAERPKGSFSTLEIQRTEQGDSAMYLCASSLGDVDYNEQFFGPGTRLTVL.